What follows are 7 T cell receptor beta chains derived from one specimen sequenced in a study of a mutant IDH1 vaccine in newly diagnosed glioma. Time point meaning: baseline, week 1 (first vaccination visit). The treatment here: pre-vaccination baseline after standard-of-care therapy. The assay was immunoSEQ multiplex PCR, and TCRdb's table has in-frame clones only and misses some. The sample shows approximately 92,000 clones, 83% of them seen only once. This specimen was PBMCs, taken from a glioma patient treated with radiotherapy, temozolomide or both. Receptor source: a woman in her fifties or sixties with glioma.

The chain joins TRBV25-1 to TRBJ1-5, with D possibly matching TRBD1 (5 bases). Germline CDR1 and CDR2: MGHDK and SYGVNS. CDR3 size: 14 residues. Trimming took 3 bases from V and 3 from J, leaving 9 bases between them. The CDR3 loop reads CASSETAFNQPQHF. As DNA, the CDR3 is TGTGCCAGCAGTGAGACAGCTTTCAATCAGCCCCAGCATTTT. The full variable domain, with the rest looked up from reference TRBV25-1 and TRBJ1-5, is EADIYQTPRYLVIGTGKKITLECSQTMGHDKMYWYQQDPGMELHLIHYSYGVNSTEKGDLSSESTVSRIRTEHFPLTLESARPSHTSQYLCASSETAFNQPQHFGDGTRLSIL.

This clone appeared a single time. V and J are TRBV30 and TRBJ2-1, with 10 nucleotides matching TRBD2. CDR1 GTSNPN and CDR2 SVGIG come from the germline V gene (reference sequence). This CDR3 comprises 13 residues. V shed 2 bases and J 8 bases; nucleotides not matched to a gene: 3. The CDR3 reads CAWSSGGAYEQFF. The CDR3 coding sequence is TGTGCCTGGAGTAGCGGGGGGGCATATGAGCAGTTCTTC.

This rearrangement joins TRBV19 to TRBJ1-4; weak D call: TRBD1 (5 bases). The V gene lost 6 bases and the J gene lost 3 bases, with 14 bases spanning the gap. In germline, CDR1 is LNHDA, CDR2 SQIVND (reference sequence). The CDR3 totals 15 residues. This CDR3 is CASRLRDRSNEKLFF. Here the CDR3 DNA reads TGTGCCAGTAGACTCCGGGACCGATCTAATGAAAAACTGTTTTTT.

This clone was seen just once. This chain connects TRBV4-1 to TRBJ1-2; 7 positions match TRBD1. This CDR3 contains 14 residues. CDR1 is MGHRA and CDR2 is YSYEKL in the germline V gene. Trimming removed 1 base from V and 5 bases from J; junction bases left unmatched: 4. The CDR3 DNA sequence: TGCGCCAGCAGCCAAGGGACAGGTACTTATGGCTACACCTTC. Translated: CASSQGTGTYGYTF.

This clone was observed a handful of times. The rearrangement joins TRBV7-9 to TRBJ2-2; D gene uncertain. CDR3 length: 13 amino acids. The germline CDR1 and CDR2 sequences are SEHNR and FQNEAQ (reference sequence). V was clipped by 1 base and J by 5 bases, with 5 bases between them. CDR3 residues: CASSLGRTGELFF. CDR3 coding DNA: TGTGCCAGCAGCTTAGGTCGAACCGGGGAGCTGTTTTTT.

The chain joins TRBV6-4 to TRBJ2-6, with D possibly TRBD1 on 5 matching bases. V lost 0 bases and J 3 bases, leaving 6 bases between the germline ends. The CDR3 sequence is 15 residues long. The germline V gene has CDR1 MRHNA and CDR2 SNTAGT. CDR3 residues: CASSDSQGGANVLTF. CDR3 sequence (DNA): TGTGCCAGCAGTGACTCTCAGGGTGGGGCCAACGTCCTGACTTTC.

The rearrangement joins TRBV5-1 to TRBJ2-7, with D perhaps matching TRBD1 or TRBD2 (5 bases each). The germline V gene has CDR1 SGHRS and CDR2 YFSETQ. Trimming stripped 0 bases from V and 0 bases from J, with 13 bases between. CDR3 length: 16 residues. CDR3 coding DNA: TGCGCCAGCAGCTTGGGGGGGACGGTTAGCTCCTACGAGCAGTACTTC. Translated: CASSLGGTVSSYEQYF.